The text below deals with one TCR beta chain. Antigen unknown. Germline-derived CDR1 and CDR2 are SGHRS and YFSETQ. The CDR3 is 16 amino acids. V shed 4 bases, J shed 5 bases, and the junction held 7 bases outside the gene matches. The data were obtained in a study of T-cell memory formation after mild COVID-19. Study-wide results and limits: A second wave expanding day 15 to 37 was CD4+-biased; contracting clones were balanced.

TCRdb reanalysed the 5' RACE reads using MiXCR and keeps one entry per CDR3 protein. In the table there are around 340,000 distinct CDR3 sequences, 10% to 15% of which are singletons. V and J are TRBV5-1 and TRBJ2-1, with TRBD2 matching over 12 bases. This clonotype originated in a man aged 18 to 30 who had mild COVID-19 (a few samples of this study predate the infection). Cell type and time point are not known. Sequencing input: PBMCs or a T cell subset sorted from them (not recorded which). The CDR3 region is CASSHGLAGRDNEQFF. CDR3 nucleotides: TGCGCCAGCAGCCATGGACTAGCGGGGAGAGACAATGAGCAGTTCTTC.